The TCR beta chain under discussion was sequenced for a study of T cell responses to AZD1222 COVID-19 vaccine. General study results and limits: The peak T cell response came first, and repertoires were sampled only after it.

In the case of this clone: The antigen is not known.

Germline V gene lookup returns CDR1 SGHVS and CDR2 FQNEAQ. V dropped 2 bases and J dropped 3 bases, with 8 bases sitting between them. This CDR3 is built from 14 residues. Profiling relied on immunoSEQ multiplex PCR, and the TCRdb table lists in-frame clones only, not all of them. The profile shows tens of thousands of clones, approximately 90% of them singletons. V gene TRBV7-8 combines with J gene TRBJ1-5, with D unclear. The sequencing used peripheral blood, collected on day 0 of AZD1222 vaccination. This receptor was identified in an adult in good health. CDR3 sequence: CASSLTEPNQPQHF. CDR3 sequence (DNA): TGTGCCAGCAGCTTAACCGAGCCCAATCAGCCCCAGCATTTT.